The 9 T cell receptor beta chains below were found in one sample sequenced in a study of shared clonotypes between healthy human individuals. Produced via immunoSEQ multiplex PCR; TCRdb's table is partial and in-frame only. The table has about 700,000 clones, roughly 70% seen once. The source material was memory CD4+ T cells sorted from blood. The subset denotes: CD45RA-negative fraction. These receptors were obtained from a woman aged 25 to 39 in good health.

The chain recombines TRBV4-1 with TRBJ2-7, with D perhaps TRBD2 (5 bases). Germline-derived CDR1 and CDR2 are MGHRA and YSYEKL. This CDR3 contains 14 residues. V gave up 3 bases and J gave up 0 bases, with 9 bases separating them. The CDR3 DNA reads as TGCGCCAGCAGCCACCCAGCGGTCTCCTACGAGCAGTACTTC. Encoded protein: CASSHPAVSYEQYF.

J is TRBJ1-5 and V is TRBV28; no firm D call. Looked up from germline, CDR1 is MDHEN and CDR2 is SYDVKM. This CDR3 is built from 13 residues. V lost 6 bases to trimming and J lost 6 bases, with 12 bases between them. DNA for the CDR3: TGTGCCAGCAGCAGAGGATTGGGTCAGCCCCAGCATTTT. It encodes CASSRGLGQPQHF. The entire variable domain, with the rest obtained from reference TRBV28 and TRBJ1-5, is as follows: DVKVTQSSRYLVKRTGEKVFLECVQDMDHENMFWYRQDPGLGLRLIYFSYDVKMKEKGDIPEGYSVSREKKERFSLILESASTNQTSMYLCASSRGLGQPQHFGDGTRLSIL.

The rearrangement joins TRBV15 to TRBJ1-2; no definite D call. Trimming cost V 0 bases and J 0 bases, with 8 bases left between them. This CDR3 spans 15 amino acids. The germline V gene has CDR1 LNHNV and CDR2 YYDKDF (reference sequence). The CDR3 spells CATSRDDESNYGYTF. The CDR3 bases are TGTGCCACCAGCAGAGATGACGAATCTAACTATGGCTACACCTTC.

This clone occurred once. The chain recombines TRBV28 with TRBJ2-1; 9 bases fit TRBD2. V lost 5 bases to trimming and J lost 10 bases; unmatched junction nucleotides: 15. CDR1 is MDHEN and CDR2 is SYDVKM in the germline V gene. The CDR3 is 16 residues long. The DNA of the CDR3 is TGTGCCAGCAGTCCCCCCGGCGGGAGGGCCCTCGGGGAGCAGTTCTTC. Its translation is CASSPPGGRALGEQFF.

This rearrangement joins TRBV7-2 to TRBJ2-3; no clear D gene. The ends were cut back, 1 base at V and 6 bases at J, with 8 bases in the middle. The CDR3 covers 13 residues. Germline V gene lookup returns CDR1 SGHTA and CDR2 FQGNSA. CDR3 sequence reads: CASSLDLRDTQYF. The CDR3 DNA is TGTGCCAGCAGCTTAGATTTACGGGATACGCAGTATTTT.

The chain uses TRBV9 and TRBJ2-1; D perhaps matches TRBD2 (5 bases). Trimming removed 3 bases from V and 0 bases from J, with 10 bases in between. This CDR3 comprises 15 residues. The V gene's germline CDR1 is SGDLS and CDR2 YYNGEE. The CDR3 loop reads CASSGSANSYNEQFF. For the CDR3, the DNA is TGTGCCAGCAGCGGTAGCGCGAACTCCTACAATGAGCAGTTCTTC.

The rearrangement links TRBV27 to TRBJ1-5, with D hard to call. V lost 8 bases and J lost 3, with 8 bases in between. This CDR3 contains 12 residues. CDR1 and CDR2 from the germline V gene are MNHEY and SMNVEV (reference sequence). Written as DNA, the CDR3 is TGTGCCAGCGGCAGGACCAATCAGCCCCAGCATTTT. This translates into CASGRTNQPQHF.

The chain links TRBV2 to TRBJ2-3; 8 bases match TRBD2. Unmatched junction bases numbered 6, after V lost 6 bases and J lost 1 base. CDR1 is SNHLY and CDR2 is FYNNEI in the germline V gene. This CDR3 is 15 amino acids long. The chain's CDR3 is CASSQRAGGTDTQYF. DNA for the CDR3: TGTGCCAGCAGCCAAAGAGCGGGAGGCACAGATACGCAGTATTTT.

This clone was observed a single time. This chain uses TRBV14 with TRBJ2-3, with 13 bases identical to TRBD2. Trimming cost V 4 bases and J 10 bases; bases outside gene matches: 8. The length of the CDR3 is 15 residues. Germline CDR1 SGHDN, CDR2 FVKESK. The CDR3: CASSRQGTSGKAQYF. The CDR3 nucleotides are TGTGCCAGCAGCCGGCAGGGGACTAGCGGGAAGGCGCAGTATTTT.